This TCR beta chain comes out of a study of cytomegalovirus exposure and HLA in healthy donors. PCR employed 60 Vbeta and 13 Jbeta primers. This table comes from immunoSEQ multiplex PCR, and its TCRdb copy is limited to in-frame clones, with some not included. This sample lists about 130,000 clones; its ten largest clones have 1.5% to 2%. On this clone itself: Its antigen is still unknown.

Germline V lookup: CDR1 LNHDA, CDR2 SQIVND (reference sequence). Trimming pared 5 bases from V and 0 bases from J, leaving 7 bases between. The CDR3 contains 13 residues. The donors (healthy individuals) were bone marrow donors. Study observations and caveats: Among TCR beta chains, those listed as cytomegalovirus-associated numbered around 160.

What was sequenced was PBMCs. The J gene is TRBJ1-2, the V gene TRBV19; D not resolved. This sequence originates from a middle-aged woman in good health and CMV-seropositive. Here the CDR3 DNA reads TGTGCCAGTAGTCGGGATTCTAACTATGGCTACACCTTC. Protein sequence: CASSRDSNYGYTF.